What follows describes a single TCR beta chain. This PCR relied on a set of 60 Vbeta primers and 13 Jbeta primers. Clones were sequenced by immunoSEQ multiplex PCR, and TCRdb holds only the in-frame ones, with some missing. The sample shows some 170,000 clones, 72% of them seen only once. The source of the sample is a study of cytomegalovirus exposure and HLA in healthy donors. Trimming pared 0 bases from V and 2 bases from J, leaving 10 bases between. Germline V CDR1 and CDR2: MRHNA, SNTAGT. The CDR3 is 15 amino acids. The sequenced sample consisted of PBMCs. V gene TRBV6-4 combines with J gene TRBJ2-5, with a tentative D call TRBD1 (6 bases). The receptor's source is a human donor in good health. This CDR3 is CASSDSRGWQETQYF. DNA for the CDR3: TGTGCCAGCAGTGACTCAAGGGGGTGGCAAGAGACCCAGTACTTC.